The 26 T cell receptor beta chains below come from one sample, sequenced in a study of CD4 T cells in relation to SARS-CoV-2 and coronaviruses. Unexposed donor CD4+ T cells date from about 2011-2019, before the COVID-19 pandemic. Assay: immunoSEQ multiplex PCR; the TCRdb copy retains only in-frame clones and omits some. The table shows some 64,000 clones, with over 90% occurring only once. Sequencing used naive CD4+ T cells from PBMCs. Documented subset: naive CD4+ T cells isolated by negative enrichment. The source is a human donor in good health.

The chain couples TRBV30 to TRBJ2-5; 9 positions agree with TRBD2. CDR1 is GTSNPN, CDR2 SVGIG, per germline (reference sequence). The V gene end was trimmed by 0 bases and the J gene end by 5 bases; junction bases not matched to a gene: 4. This CDR3 is built from 14 residues. In DNA form, the CDR3 reads TGTGCCTGGAGTGTCTTAGCGGGAGTGGAGACCCAGTACTTC. This codes for CAWSVLAGVETQYF.

The chain couples TRBV9 to TRBJ2-1; D is undetermined. Between the trimmed V and J ends, which lost 4 bases and 7 bases, there was a span of 12 bases. This CDR3 region has 13 residues. The germline V gene has CDR1 SGDLS and CDR2 YYNGEE. The DNA of the CDR3 is TGTGCCAGCAGCCCACCATCGTGGAATGAGCAGTTCTTC. Its protein product is CASSPPSWNEQFF.

This chain connects TRBV3-1 (or the pseudogene TRBV3-2) to TRBJ1-5; no clear D gene. Trimming removed 0 bases at V and 7 bases at J, with 4 bases between. The germline V gene has CDR1 LGHDT and CDR2 YNNKEL (reference sequence). This CDR3 region has 12 residues. This chain's CDR3 is CASSQDEQPQHF. In nucleotides, the CDR3 is TGTGCCAGCAGCCAAGATGAACAGCCCCAGCATTTT.

The V and J genes are TRBV12-3 or TRBV12-4 and TRBJ1-5; D ambiguous. V lost 2 bases and J lost 3, with 2 bases in between. The CDR3 consists of 12 residues. The CDR3 sequence: CASSLNNQPQHF. The CDR3 nucleotides are TGTGCCAGCAGTTTAAACAATCAGCCCCAGCATTTT.

This clone has a single count. The chain couples TRBV7-3 to TRBJ2-1, with no clear D. V was shortened by 2 bases and J by 0 bases, with 5 bases between the two germline ends. Germline CDR1 is SGHTA and CDR2 is FQGTGA. The CDR3 totals 14 residues. CDR3 region: CASSLSNSYNEQFF. The CDR3 DNA reads as TGTGCCAGCAGCTTATCAAACTCCTACAATGAGCAGTTCTTC.

The gene calls are TRBV27 and TRBJ2-3; the D gene is possibly TRBD1 (6 bases). V was shortened by 5 bases and J by 1 base, with 16 bases between the two germline ends. The CDR3 runs 16 residues. Germline V gene data show CDR1 as MNHEY and CDR2 as SMNVEV (reference sequence). Here the CDR3 reads CASSQGPRLGTDTQYF. The CDR3 DNA follows: TGTGCCAGCAGTCAGGGGCCCCGCCTTGGCACAGATACGCAGTATTTT.

This rearrangement joins TRBV6-1 to TRBJ2-3; TRBD1 is a possible D gene (6 bases). The CDR3 totals 15 residues. Trimming removed 2 bases from V and 1 base from J, with 10 bases in between. Germline lookup yields CDR1 MNHNS and CDR2 SASEGT. The CDR3 DNA follows: TGTGCCAGCAGTGAATTGGGACACCGCACAGATACGCAGTATTTT. It is translated as CASSELGHRTDTQYF.

The rearrangement uses TRBV4-2 and TRBJ1-1; 8 bases align to TRBD1. This CDR3 is built from 16 residues. V lost 0 bases to trimming and J lost 0 bases; unmatched junction nucleotides: 3. Germline V gives CDR1 LGHNA, CDR2 YNFKEQ. This chain's CDR3 is CASSQEQGAVNTEAFF. As DNA, the CDR3 is TGTGCCAGCAGCCAAGAGCAGGGGGCGGTGAACACTGAAGCTTTCTTT.

The chain recombines TRBV7-3 with TRBJ2-3; 16 nucleotides match TRBD2. Germline lookup yields CDR1 SGHTA and CDR2 FQGTGA. This CDR3 is built from 16 residues. Losses at the gene ends were 4 bases for V and 4 bases for J; bases not matched to a gene: 2. Here the CDR3 DNA reads TGTGCCAGCAGCTCAGGGACTAGCGGGAGGGCAGATACGCAGTATTTT. This translates into CASSSGTSGRADTQYF.

The J gene is TRBJ2-1, the V gene TRBV7-9; D not certain. Germline CDR1 is SEHNR and CDR2 is FQNEAQ (reference sequence). The CDR3 covers 15 residues. V was shortened by 4 bases and J by 9 bases, with 19 bases between the two germline ends. Here the CDR3 reads CASSSGLRAFGEQFF. The DNA for the CDR3 is TGTGCCAGCAGCTCTGGTCTTCGAGCGTTCGGTGAGCAGTTCTTC. Filled out from reference TRBV7-9 and TRBJ2-1, the complete variable domain reads DTGVSQNPRHKITKRGQNVTFRCDPISEHNRLYWYRQTLGQGPEFLTYFQNEAQLEKSRLLSDRFSAERPKGSFSTLEIQRTEQGDSAMYLCASSSGLRAFGEQFFGPGTRLTVL.

V usage is TRBV5-1 and J usage is TRBJ1-2; 10 bases match TRBD1. Germline V gene data show CDR1 as SGHRS and CDR2 as YFSETQ. CDR3 length: 16 amino acids. Trimming at V came to 7 bases and at J to 0 bases, leaving 9 bases not matched to a gene. The CDR3 DNA is TGCGCCAGCGCCAAGGACAGGGGGAGAGCTAACTATGGCTACACCTTC. The encoded protein is CASAKDRGRANYGYTF.

This chain joins TRBV7-2 and TRBJ2-7, with D tentatively TRBD2 (6 bases). The CDR3 consists of 15 residues. Germline CDR1 reads SGHTA; CDR2 reads FQGNSA. Between the trimmed V and J ends, which lost 2 bases and 3 bases, there was a span of 14 bases. The CDR3 nucleotides read TGTGCCAGCAGCTTAAACGGCGGGATAAACTACGAGCAGTACTTC. As protein: CASSLNGGINYEQYF.

This sequence joins TRBV9 and TRBJ2-3; TRBD2 aligns across 11 bases. The germline CDR1 and CDR2 sequences are SGDLS and YYNGEE. There are 16 residues in the CDR3. V trimming: 3 bases; J trimming: 5 bases; junction bases outside the gene matches: 8. For the CDR3, the DNA is TGTGCCAGCAGCGCCACTAGCGGGAGAGGGAGAGATACGCAGTATTTT. It specifies CASSATSGRGRDTQYF.

The chain joins TRBV5-5 to TRBJ2-2; TRBD1 might be the D (7 bases). This CDR3 is built from 16 residues. Trimming pared 2 bases from V and 3 bases from J, leaving 14 bases between. Germline lookup yields CDR1 SGHKS and CDR2 YYEKEE (reference sequence). CDR3 region: CASSFYRGGDTGELFF. DNA of the CDR3: TGTGCCAGCAGCTTCTACAGGGGCGGGGACACCGGGGAGCTGTTTTTT.

In DNA form, the CDR3 reads TGTGCCAGCAGTTCGCCCGCGGGAGTGTACGAGCAGTACTTC. Protein sequence: CASSSPAGVYEQYF. V and J are TRBV28 and TRBJ2-7; TRBD2 agrees at 7 bases. The CDR3 consists of 14 residues. Looked up from germline, CDR1 is MDHEN and CDR2 is SYDVKM. Germline trimming cut 4 bases from V and 4 bases from J; bases unmatched to any gene: 7.

A few counts support this clone. This rearrangement joins TRBV27 to TRBJ1-5; D is perhaps TRBD1 (5 bases). The length of the CDR3 is 16 residues. The germline V and J ends were trimmed by 0 bases and 6 bases, with 15 bases remaining between them. Germline loops: CDR1 MNHEY, CDR2 SMNVEV (reference sequence). The CDR3 loop is CASSLSSGRVGQPQHF. CDR3 sequence (DNA): TGTGCCAGCAGTTTATCGAGCGGCAGGGTAGGTCAGCCCCAGCATTTT.

This clone was found once. This chain connects TRBV3-1 (or the pseudogene TRBV3-2) to TRBJ2-3; 12 nucleotides agree with TRBD2. CDR1 is LGHDT and CDR2 is YNNKEL in the germline V gene (reference sequence). This CDR3 has 15 amino acids. With V trimmed by 5 bases and J by 6 bases, 6 bases remained unmatched. Here the CDR3 reads CASSTGLAGTDTQYF. CDR3 in DNA: TGTGCCAGCAGCACGGGACTAGCGGGTACGGATACGCAGTATTTT.

The rearrangement joins TRBV29-1 to TRBJ2-3; unclear D gene. This CDR3 spans 15 amino acids. Germline V gene lookup returns CDR1 SQVTM and CDR2 ANQGSEA. Trimming left V 4 bases short and J 0 bases short, with 14 bases between. CDR3 residues: CSVVWLESSTDTQYF. For the CDR3, the DNA is TGCAGCGTTGTTTGGCTAGAGTCTAGCACAGATACGCAGTATTTT.

This chain links TRBV30 with TRBJ1-2; D possibly corresponds to TRBD1 (5 bases). The CDR3 extends over 12 amino acids. Germline CDR1 reads GTSNPN; CDR2 reads SVGIG (reference sequence). Trimming cost V 5 bases and J 8 bases, with 15 bases left between them. CDR3 region: CAWDRSYGGYTF. CDR3 nucleotide sequence: TGTGCCTGGGACAGATCCTATGGAGGCTACACCTTC.

This chain joins TRBV11-3 and TRBJ2-1, with 9 positions matching TRBD2. Per germline, CDR1 SGHNT and CDR2 YENEEA. The V and J ends lost 2 bases and 2 bases, in that order; junction bases with no gene match: 1. This CDR3 comprises 15 residues. CDR3 nucleotides: TGTGCCAGCAGCTTACTAGCGGGGCCCTACAATGAGCAGTTCTTC. This encodes CASSLLAGPYNEQFF.

The chain links TRBV5-1 to TRBJ2-7; 8 nucleotides align to TRBD2. V was clipped by 0 bases and J by 3 bases; unmatched bases: 11. This CDR3 comprises 17 residues. CDR1 is SGHRS and CDR2 is YFSETQ in the germline V gene. The CDR3 sequence is CASSLAGRVQLFYEQYF. The DNA of the CDR3 is TGCGCCAGCAGCTTGGCCGGGAGGGTACAACTATTCTACGAGCAGTACTTC. Looking up the rest from reference TRBV5-1 and TRBJ2-7 gives the full variable domain: KAGVTQTPRYLIKTRGQQVTLSCSPISGHRSVSWYQQTPGQGLQFLFEYFSETQRNKGNFPGRFSGRQFSNSRSEMNVSTLELGDSALYLCASSLAGRVQLFYEQYFGPGTRLTVT.

The chain uses TRBV6-1 and TRBJ2-7; D gene unclear. Between the trimmed V and J ends, which lost 0 bases and 2 bases, there was a span of 11 bases. Germline V gene lookup returns CDR1 MNHNS and CDR2 SASEGT. This CDR3 has 15 amino acids. DNA for the CDR3: TGTGCCAGCAGTGAAGCAGGGTCACGGGCCTACGAGCAGTACTTC. It encodes CASSEAGSRAYEQYF.

The rearrangement links TRBV15 to TRBJ2-3, with TRBD1 matching 8 bases. Germline V gene sequence: CDR1 LNHNV, CDR2 YYDKDF (reference sequence). J gave up 1 base and V 1 base, and 7 bases lay outside the gene matches. The CDR3 loop spans 17 amino acids. CDR3 in amino acids: CATSRGQGASRTDTQYF. The CDR3 DNA reads TGTGCCACCAGCAGAGGGCAGGGGGCGAGTCGCACAGATACGCAGTATTTT. The full variable domain, in which reference TRBV15 and TRBJ2-3 provide the parts outside the CDR3, is DAMVIQNPRYQVTQFGKPVTLSCSQTLNHNVMYWYQQKSSQAPKLLFHYYDKDFNNEADTPDNFQSRRPNTSFCFLDIRSPGLGDTAMYLCATSRGQGASRTDTQYFGPGTRLTVL.

The V call is TRBV9, the J call TRBJ2-1; D not certain. Germline loops: CDR1 SGDLS, CDR2 YYNGEE. V gave up 0 bases and J gave up 3 bases, with 10 bases separating them. CDR3 length: 15 amino acids. CDR3 nucleotide sequence: TGTGCCAGCAGCGTAGCACAAACCTACTACAATGAGCAGTTCTTC. It translates to CASSVAQTYYNEQFF.

The V and J genes are TRBV12-3 or TRBV12-4 and TRBJ2-7, with D possibly TRBD1 on 5 matching bases. V gave up 3 bases and J gave up 6 bases, with 12 bases separating them. This CDR3 region has 13 residues. The CDR3 loop is CASSFPPGFEQYF. The CDR3 coding sequence is TGTGCCAGCAGTTTTCCCCCAGGGTTCGAGCAGTACTTC.

The V gene is TRBV19, the J gene TRBJ2-1; D may correspond to TRBD1 or TRBD2 (5 bases each). The CDR3 length is 16 residues. Between the trimmed V and J ends, which lost 2 bases and 2 bases, there was a span of 13 bases. The germline V gene encodes CDR1 LNHDA and CDR2 SQIVND (reference sequence). The CDR3 nucleotides read TGTGCCAGTAGTATATCCCGGGGCAGAGCCTACAATGAGCAGTTCTTC. It specifies CASSISRGRAYNEQFF.